The rows below give T cell receptor beta chains drawn from one sample of a study of PD-1 blockade in classical Hodgkin lymphoma. Repertoires were generated with immunoSEQ multiplex PCR, while TCRdb's copy carries only in-frame clones and drops some. This sample has around 4,000 clones, with approximately 74% found just once. Sample: peripheral blood mononuclear cells (PBMCs), taken at baseline. The source of these receptors is a human donor with classical Hodgkin lymphoma. CDR3s leave out the opening cysteine and the closing phenylalanine or tryptophan. Fields, in order: V gene, D gene, J gene, clone size, CDR3 length, CDR3 protein. D genes are given only for firm matches. The size field is filled for only some rows; it gives once, few, many or a size class.

TRBV21-1	NA	TRBJ1-3	once	12	ASSLQHARNTIY
TRBV25-1	NA	TRBJ1-4	few	10	ASRFGNEKLF
TRBV9	NA	TRBJ1-5	NA	12	ASSVGPSNQPQH
TRBV6-6	NA	TRBJ1-5	NA	13	ASSYSAAGDPPQH
TRBV6-1	TRBD2	TRBJ2-7	NA	12	ASGTSGRAREQY
TRBV19	NA	TRBJ1-5	NA	14	ASSTPRTVSNQPQH
TRBV28	NA	TRBJ2-2	once	13	ASSLGGANTGELF
TRBV9	TRBD2	TRBJ2-3	NA	13	ASSERTSGRGTQY
TRBV29-1	NA	TRBJ1-2	NA	12	SVEEDEGAYGYT
TRBV28	TRBD1	TRBJ2-4	NA	13	ASSPRQGAKNIQY
TRBV7-9	NA	TRBJ1-1	once	15	ASSLWPSLRQVSEAF
TRBV28	NA	TRBJ2-5	few	12	AITGGAIQETQY
TRBV9	NA	TRBJ2-1	NA	10	ASSVGINEQF
TRBV19	NA	TRBJ2-6	NA	14	ASSIGTSSGANVLT
TRBV5-1	TRBD1	TRBJ2-5	NA	12	ASSPGTGVETQY
TRBV4-1	NA	TRBJ1-3	few	10	ASSPHGNTIY
TRBV19	NA	TRBJ2-7	few	9	ASLICNEQY
TRBV5-4	NA	TRBJ1-1	NA	10	ASSPGTLEAF
TRBV19	TRBD2	TRBJ2-1	NA	14	ASSISGPGAFDEQF
TRBV18	NA	TRBJ2-7	NA	10	ASSPALGEQY
TRBV7-9	NA	TRBJ2-5	NA	14	ASSLGGPLGVETQY
TRBV6-5	TRBD1	TRBJ1-4	NA	13	ASSPRTGSNEKLF
TRBV6-1	TRBD1	TRBJ1-2	NA	11	ASSRQGGDGYT
TRBV18	NA	TRBJ2-5	NA	15	ASSPRRGTGNQETQY
TRBV14	NA	TRBJ2-5	NA	13	ASSHRTYRGETQY
TRBV7-2	NA	TRBJ2-7	NA	11	ASSLEGGSEQY
TRBV25-1	NA	TRBJ2-2	NA	12	ASIGVANTGELF
TRBV25-1	NA	TRBJ1-2	NA	12	ASSEWAVGYGYT
TRBV15	NA	TRBJ2-2	NA	12	ATSRATNTGELF
TRBV9	NA	TRBJ1-2	NA	14	ASSKGGGALYYGYT
TRBV19	NA	TRBJ1-2	NA	13	ASSIMASQRYGYT
TRBV6-4	NA	TRBJ1-5	few	11	ASSDTHNQPQH
TRBV7-7	TRBD2	TRBJ2-1	NA	13	ASSLDGTRNNEQF
TRBV11-2	NA	TRBJ2-1	NA	12	ASRPRDSYNEQF
TRBV18	NA	TRBJ2-1	medium-sized	9	ASSPEDEQF
TRBV29-1	TRBD1	TRBJ1-5	once	12	SVGTGGGNQPQH